This T cell receptor beta chain was observed in a study of blood T cell repertoires in COVID-19. In the study overall: The United States, Italy and Spain provided the acute and convalescent COVID-19 samples. Sample material is recorded as cDNA or gDNA derived from T cells, B-cell-depleted T cells, or PBMCs.

Trimming took off 7 bases at V and 6 bases at J, with 16 bases between the two ends. The CDR3 length is 13 residues. Germline V gene lookup returns CDR1 MNHEY and CDR2 SVGAGI. Study processing details: Estimation of nucleated cell counts was performed using reference gene primer amplification. Method: immunoSEQ multiplex PCR; TCRdb's copy keeps in-frame clones and lacks some. The DNA gave D and trimming, while V, J and clone size come from that table. The profile shows roughly 120,000 clones, 90% of them singletons. The Seattle patients joined while their infection was active and were tracked longitudinally afterward.

Sequencing used peripheral blood. The rearrangement links TRBV6-5 to TRBJ2-7; TRBD1 is a possible D gene (6 bases). The TCR sequence derives from a man aged 55-75 years with COVID-19, enrolled during active disease. The CDR3 bases are TGTGCCAGCATCCAGAGGCCAGGGGCCGAGCAGTACTTC. It is translated as CASIQRPGAEQYF.